This T cell receptor beta chain was found in a study of blood T cell repertoires in COVID-19. Study background: From T cells, B-cell-depleted T cells, or PBMCs came the material, which was cDNA or gDNA.

V lost 5 bases, J lost 8 bases, and 11 bases stayed unmatched. CDR1 and CDR2 from the germline V gene are SQVTM and ANQGSEA. CDR3 length equals 13 residues. Sequencing was performed with immunoSEQ multiplex PCR; in TCRdb, only in-frame clones are kept and a portion is missing. The table lists 30,000 to 40,000 clones, over 70% of them singletons. The TCR originated in a man older than 75 with active COVID-19. The chain carries TRBV29-1 and TRBJ1-2; the match to TRBD1 covers 7 bases. Sequenced sample: peripheral blood. The CDR3 bases are TGCAGCGTTACCGGAACAGGGGAGGCGGGCTACACCTTC. It is translated as CSVTGTGEAGYTF.